These 8 T cell receptor beta chains originate from one sample sequenced in a study of human CD8 memory T cell subsets. Construction of TCR beta libraries was accomplished by means of UMI-labeled 5' RACE. TCRdb re-called the 5' RACE reads and shows each CDR3 protein once, DNA omitted. The sample spans about 10,000 distinct CDR3 sequences; the ten largest clones claim 15%. The sample was CD8+ stem-like memory T cells (TSCM and TCM) sorted from PBMCs. Subset defined: stem-like memory CD8 T cells (TSTEM), CCR7+ PD-1- TIGIT-. The source of these receptors is a human donor in good health.

The chain carries TRBV3-1 and TRBJ2-3. The CDR3 has 14 amino acids. Germline loops: CDR1 LGHDT, CDR2 YNNKEL (reference sequence). The CDR3 protein is CASSQGIGTDTQYF.

The chain combines TRBV7-9 with TRBJ1-1. The CDR3 is 15 amino acids. CDR1 and CDR2 (germline): SEHNR, FQNEAQ (reference sequence). The CDR3 here is CASSLSQGLDTEAFF.

The chain uses TRBV4-1 and TRBJ2-7; the TCRdb call, TRBD2, lacks DNA for checking. This CDR3 has 16 residues. The V gene's germline CDR1 is MGHRA and CDR2 YSYEKL. The CDR3 loop is CASSQDPGLNPYEQYF.

CDR3 sequence reads: CASSRTRYEQYF. The chain joins TRBV5-1 to TRBJ2-7. The CDR3 runs to 12 residues. CDR1 and CDR2 (germline): SGHRS, YFSETQ.

The chain's CDR3 is CASSNSGGFTDTQYF. V gene TRBV5-1 combines with J gene TRBJ2-3; TCRdb outputs TRBD1, but without DNA this stays unchecked. This CDR3 contains 15 residues. Per the germline V gene, CDR1 is SGHRS and CDR2 is YFSETQ.

The chain combines TRBV27 with TRBJ2-1; TCRdb names TRBD2, which stays unverified in the absence of DNA. The germline CDR1 and CDR2 sequences are MNHEY and SMNVEV (reference sequence). CDR3 length: 12 residues. CDR3 residues: CASSGEVGKQFF.

The chain employs TRBV4-1 and TRBJ2-1; TCRdb's D call of TRBD1 is untestable without DNA. Germline V gene lookup returns CDR1 MGHRA and CDR2 YSYEKL. CDR3 size: 16 residues. The CDR3 spells CASSRRQGFVQDEQFF.

The V gene is TRBV6-2 or TRBV6-3, the J gene TRBJ2-5. This CDR3 has 12 amino acids. Germline-derived CDR1 and CDR2 are MNHEY and SVGEGT. This CDR3 is CASSSTVETQYF.